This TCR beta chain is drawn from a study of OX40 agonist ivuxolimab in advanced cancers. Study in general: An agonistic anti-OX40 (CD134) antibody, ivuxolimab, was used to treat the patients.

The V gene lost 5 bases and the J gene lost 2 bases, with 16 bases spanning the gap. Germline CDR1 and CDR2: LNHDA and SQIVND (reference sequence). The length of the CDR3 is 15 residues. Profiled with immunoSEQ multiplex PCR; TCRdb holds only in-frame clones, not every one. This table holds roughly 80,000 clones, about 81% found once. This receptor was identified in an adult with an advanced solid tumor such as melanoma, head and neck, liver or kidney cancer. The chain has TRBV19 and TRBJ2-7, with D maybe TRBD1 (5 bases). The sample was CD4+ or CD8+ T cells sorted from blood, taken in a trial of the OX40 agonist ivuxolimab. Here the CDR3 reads CASSPDTPGTYEQYF. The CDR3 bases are TGTGCCAGTAGTCCGGACACCCCAGGCACCTACGAGCAGTACTTC.